Following are 4 T cell receptor beta chains from one sample sequenced in a study of cytomegalovirus exposure and HLA in healthy donors (dated by TCRdb to 2016 to 2017). Library preparation employed the immunoSEQ multiplex PCR assay. A mixture of 60 forward primers for TCR Vbeta segments and 13 reverse primers for TCR Jbeta segments was used in the multiplex PCR. The clones in this table, taken by TCRdb from immuneACCESS, are in-frame only. Not every clone is retained; where verified, under half of the shortfall comes from an unresolved V gene, and the cause of the rest is unknown. The sample includes more than 95,000 clones, with nearly 85% observed a single time. Roughly 6.1% of the sample belongs to the ten largest clones. Sequences were obtained from PBMCs. These receptors were taken from a young man in good health and CMV-seronegative.

The chain links TRBV7-2 to TRBJ2-7; TRBD1 matches 11 bases. The germline V gene encodes CDR1 SGHTA and CDR2 FQGNSA. The V and J ends lost 2 bases and 5 bases, in that order; junction bases with no gene match: 5. This CDR3 contains 15 residues. In nucleotides, the CDR3 is TGTGCCAGCAGCTTAAAGAGGGACAGGGGGAACGAGCAGTACTTC. It codes for CASSLKRDRGNEQYF.

The J gene is TRBJ2-5, the V gene TRBV4-1; D is possibly TRBD1 (6 bases). The assigned J gene may be wrong: the sequence end matches TRBJ2-7 better. Germline V gene data show CDR1 as MGHRA and CDR2 as YSYEKL. CDR3 length equals 13 residues. CDR3 sequence (DNA): TGCGCCAGCAGCCTCGGGACAAGAGACGAGCAGTACTTC. Residues: CASSLGTRDEQYF.

This rearrangement joins TRBV29-1 to TRBJ2-7, with TRBD2 identical over 7 bases. This CDR3 is 13 amino acids long. Germline CDR1 and CDR2: SQVTM and ANQGSEA. Trimming removed 1 base from V and 2 bases from J; junction bases left unmatched: 2. CDR3 sequence (DNA): TGCAGCGTTGAAGGCGGGAGAGCCTACGAGCAGTACTTC. Translating it yields CSVEGGRAYEQYF.

This chain connects TRBV7-3 to TRBJ2-5; D is undetermined. This CDR3 spans 13 amino acids. V lost 2 bases to trimming and J lost 4 bases, with 8 bases between them. CDR1 and CDR2 from the germline V gene are SGHTA and FQGTGA. CDR3: CASSLFERETQYF. DNA of the CDR3: TGTGCCAGCAGCTTATTTGAGAGAGAGACCCAGTACTTC.